These 12 T cell receptor beta chains were sequenced from one sample in a study of technical replicates of blood from a handful of donors (dated by TCRdb to 2016 to 2017). Receptor amplification or capture employed the immunoSEQ multiplex PCR assay. TCRdb carries this immuneACCESS record with in-frame sequences only. Its versions omit some clonotypes, under half of them owing to an unresolved V gene in the studies checked, with the rest unexplained. The sample table records about 84,000 clones; less than 95% of these occur just once. The ten largest clones add up to about 0.26% of the sample. Sequences were obtained from T cells isolated from PBMCs. The source of these receptors is a human donor in good health.

The chain has TRBV5-4 and TRBJ2-4, with 11 bases fitting TRBD2. Germline CDR1 reads SGHNT; CDR2 reads YYREEE (reference sequence). V lost 4 bases, J lost 6 bases, and 3 bases stayed unmatched. The CDR3 sequence is 14 residues long. The CDR3 bases are TGTGCCAGCAGCGGAACTAGCGGGGGAAACATTCAGTACTTC. It encodes CASSGTSGGNIQYF.

The chain is built from TRBV27 and TRBJ1-5; D remains unclear. Trimming removed 0 bases at V and 0 bases at J, with 12 bases between. Germline V gene lookup returns CDR1 MNHEY and CDR2 SMNVEV (reference sequence). The CDR3 spans 17 residues. This CDR3 reads CASSLSNSYLSNQPQHF. CDR3 DNA sequence: TGTGCCAGCAGTTTATCGAACAGCTACCTTAGCAATCAGCCCCAGCATTTT.

The chain joins TRBV2 to TRBJ1-5; the match to TRBD1 covers 8 bases. Germline lookup yields CDR1 SNHLY and CDR2 FYNNEI. CDR3 length: 15 amino acids. Trimming at V came to 5 bases and at J to 5 bases, leaving 8 bases not matched to a gene. In DNA form, the CDR3 reads TGTGCCAGCAGTCCACCGGGACAGGCGCATCAGCCCCAGCATTTT. This sequence encodes CASSPPGQAHQPQHF. Complete variable domain (other parts from reference TRBV2 and TRBJ1-5): EPEVTQTPSHQVTQMGQEVILRCVPISNHLYFYWYRQILGQKVEFLVSFYNNEISEKSEIFDDQFSVERPDGSNFTLKIRSTKLEDSAMYFCASSPPGQAHQPQHFGDGTRLSIL.

The chain uses TRBV29-1 and TRBJ2-1, with 9 bases matching TRBD2. CDR1 SQVTM and CDR2 ANQGSEA come from the germline V gene. The CDR3 contains 11 residues. Unmatched junction bases numbered 3, after V lost 6 bases and J lost 9 bases. DNA of the CDR3: TGCAGCGTCGTGACTAGCGGTGAGCAGTTCTTC. Translated, it gives CSVVTSGEQFF.

This sequence joins TRBV19 and TRBJ1-1; no clear D gene. V gave up 8 bases and J gave up 0 bases, with 13 bases separating them. Germline lookup yields CDR1 LNHDA and CDR2 SQIVND (reference sequence). CDR3 length equals 14 residues. The CDR3 DNA sequence: TGTGCCAGTTACAAAACAGCCATGAACACTGAAGCTTTCTTT. Protein product: CASYKTAMNTEAFF.

CDR3 coding DNA: TGCGCCAGCAGCTTGAATGGAGGGGGCAATCAGCCCCAGCATTTT. This gives the protein CASSLNGGGNQPQHF. The chain recombines TRBV5-1 with TRBJ1-5; D is perhaps TRBD1 (5 bases). Trimming took 1 base from V and 2 from J, leaving 10 bases between them. Germline CDR1 SGHRS, CDR2 YFSETQ. The CDR3 contains 15 residues. Together with reference TRBV5-1 and TRBJ1-5, the CDR3 gives the full variable domain: KAGVTQTPRYLIKTRGQQVTLSCSPISGHRSVSWYQQTPGQGLQFLFEYFSETQRNKGNFPGRFSGRQFSNSRSEMNVSTLELGDSALYLCASSLNGGGNQPQHFGDGTRLSIL.

This clone occurred once. The chain joins TRBV9 to TRBJ2-1; D gene ambiguous. Trimming removed 0 bases from V and 5 bases from J, with 12 bases in between. This CDR3 spans 15 amino acids. Germline V CDR1 and CDR2: SGDLS, YYNGEE. The CDR3 sequence is CASSVGLLTNNEQFF. The DNA for the CDR3 is TGTGCCAGCAGCGTAGGATTACTAACCAACAATGAGCAGTTCTTC.

This chain links TRBV6-5 with TRBJ2-6; unclear D gene. Germline V gene lookup returns CDR1 MNHEY and CDR2 SVGAGI. V was pared by 7 bases and J by 0 bases, with 10 bases between. This CDR3 spans 15 amino acids. DNA for the CDR3: TGTGCCAGCAAACTATACTACTCTGGGGCCAACGTCCTGACTTTC. It codes for CASKLYYSGANVLTF.

In DNA form, the CDR3 reads TGTGCCAGCAGCCCGACCGACAGGGCTGATGAGCAGTTCTTC. This translates into CASSPTDRADEQFF. This chain connects TRBV11-1 to TRBJ2-1; TRBD1 matches 7 bases. The CDR3 is made up of 14 amino acids. Looked up from germline, CDR1 is SGHAT and CDR2 is FQDESV (reference sequence). Trimming removed 5 bases from V and 8 bases from J; junction bases left unmatched: 9. Together with reference TRBV11-1 and TRBJ2-1, the CDR3 gives the full variable domain: EAEVAQSPRYKITEKSQAVAFWCDPISGHATLYWYRQILGQGPELLVQFQDESVVDDSQLPKDRFSAERLKGVDSTLKIQPAELGDSAMYLCASSPTDRADEQFFGPGTRLTVL.

In regard to this clone: A read error may produce the germline difference seen at one junction end. In nucleotides, the CDR3 is TGTGCCAGCAACCCGGGACAGGGCTCCCACGAGCAGTACTTC. Protein product: CASNPGQGSHEQYF. The rearrangement uses TRBV28 and TRBJ2-7; 9 bases are a match to TRBD1. Per germline, CDR1 MDHEN and CDR2 SYDVKM. The CDR3 extends over 14 amino acids.

This clone has a single count. This chain joins TRBV9 and TRBJ2-5; weak D call: TRBD2 (5 bases). The V and J ends lost 4 bases and 2 bases respectively, with 9 bases between them. CDR3 size: 13 residues. Germline V gene sequence: CDR1 SGDLS, CDR2 YYNGEE. This CDR3 is CASSPGVQETQYF. The CDR3 nucleotides are TGTGCCAGCAGCCCCGGGGTGCAAGAGACCCAGTACTTC.

The J gene is TRBJ1-4, the V gene TRBV19; D uncertain. Per germline, CDR1 LNHDA and CDR2 SQIVND (reference sequence). Trimming cost V 4 bases and J 6 bases, with 15 bases left between them. CDR3 length: 15 amino acids. DNA of the CDR3: TGTGCCAGTAGTAAAAAGGGAGCCTGGGATGAAAAACTGTTTTTT. It encodes CASSKKGAWDEKLFF.